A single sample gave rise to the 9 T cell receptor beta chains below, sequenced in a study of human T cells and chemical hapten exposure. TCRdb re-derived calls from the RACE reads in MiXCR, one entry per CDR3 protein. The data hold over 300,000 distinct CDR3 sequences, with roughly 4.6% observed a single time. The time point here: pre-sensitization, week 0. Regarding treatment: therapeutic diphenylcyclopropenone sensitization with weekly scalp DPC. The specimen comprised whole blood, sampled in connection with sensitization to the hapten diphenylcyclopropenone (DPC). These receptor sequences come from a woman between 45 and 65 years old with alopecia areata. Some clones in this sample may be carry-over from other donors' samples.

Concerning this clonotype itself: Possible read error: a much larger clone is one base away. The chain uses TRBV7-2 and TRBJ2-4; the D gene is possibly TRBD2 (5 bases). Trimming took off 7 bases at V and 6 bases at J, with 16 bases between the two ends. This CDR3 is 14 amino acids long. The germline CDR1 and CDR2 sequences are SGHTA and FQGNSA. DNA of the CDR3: TGTGCCAGCAACCCCCGGGTCGGGGTAAACATTCAGTACTTC. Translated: CASNPRVGVNIQYF.

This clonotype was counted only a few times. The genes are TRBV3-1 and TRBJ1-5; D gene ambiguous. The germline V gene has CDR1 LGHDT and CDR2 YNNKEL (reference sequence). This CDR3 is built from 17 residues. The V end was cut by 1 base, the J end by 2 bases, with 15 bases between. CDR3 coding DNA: TGTGCCAGCAGCCAAGGGGGAGGAGGCGGGCGCAATCAGCCCCAGCATTTT. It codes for CASSQGGGGGRNQPQHF.

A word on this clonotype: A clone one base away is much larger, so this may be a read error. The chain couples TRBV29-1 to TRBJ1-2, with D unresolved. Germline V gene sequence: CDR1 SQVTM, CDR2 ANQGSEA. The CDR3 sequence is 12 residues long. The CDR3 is CSFERANGGYTF. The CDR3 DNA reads TGCAGCTTTGAGAGGGCAAACGGGGGCTACACCTTC. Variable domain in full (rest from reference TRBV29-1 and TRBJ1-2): SAVISQKPSRDICQRGTSLTIQCQVDSQVTMMFWYRQQPGQSLTLIATANQGSEATYESGFVIDKFPISRPNLTFSTLTVSNMSPEDSSIYLCSFERANGGYTFGSGTRLTVV.

The CDR3 DNA reads as TGCAGTGCTAGAGATCGCCCCGGGGGGCCGGATGAAAAACTGTTTTTT. Translating it yields CSARDRPGGPDEKLFF. The V call is TRBV20-1, the J call TRBJ1-4; tentatively, D is TRBD1 (6 bases). Trimming removed 0 bases at V and 6 bases at J, with 17 bases between. This CDR3 comprises 16 residues. Looked up from germline, CDR1 is DFQATT and CDR2 is SNEGSKA (reference sequence).

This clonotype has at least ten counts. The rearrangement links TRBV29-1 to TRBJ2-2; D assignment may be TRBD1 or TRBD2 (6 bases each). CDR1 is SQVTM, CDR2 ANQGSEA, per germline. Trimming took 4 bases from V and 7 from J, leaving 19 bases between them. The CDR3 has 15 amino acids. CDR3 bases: TGCAGCGTTGGAACCGGAGGGGGGCGTATCGGGGAGCTGTTTTTT. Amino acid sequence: CSVGTGGGRIGELFF.

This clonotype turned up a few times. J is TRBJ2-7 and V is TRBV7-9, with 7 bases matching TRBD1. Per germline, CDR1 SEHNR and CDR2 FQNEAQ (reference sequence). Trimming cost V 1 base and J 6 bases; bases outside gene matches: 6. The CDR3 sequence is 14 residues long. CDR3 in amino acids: CASSLEIDRAEQYF. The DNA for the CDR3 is TGTGCCAGCAGCTTAGAGATAGACAGGGCCGAGCAGTACTTC.

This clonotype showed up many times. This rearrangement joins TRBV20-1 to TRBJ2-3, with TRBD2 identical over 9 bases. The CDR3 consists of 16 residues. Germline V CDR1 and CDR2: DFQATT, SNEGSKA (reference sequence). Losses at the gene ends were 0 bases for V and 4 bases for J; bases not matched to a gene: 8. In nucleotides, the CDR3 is TGCAGTGCTAGAGATAGAGCGGGAGGATCCCCAGATACGCAGTATTTT. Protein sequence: CSARDRAGGSPDTQYF.

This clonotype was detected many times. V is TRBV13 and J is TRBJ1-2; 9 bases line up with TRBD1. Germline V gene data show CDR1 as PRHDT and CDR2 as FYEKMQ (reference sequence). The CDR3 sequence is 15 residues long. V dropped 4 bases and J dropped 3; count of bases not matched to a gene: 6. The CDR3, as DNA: TGTGCCAGCAGCTGGGACACAGGGGGCGACTATGGCTACACCTTC. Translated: CASSWDTGGDYGYTF.

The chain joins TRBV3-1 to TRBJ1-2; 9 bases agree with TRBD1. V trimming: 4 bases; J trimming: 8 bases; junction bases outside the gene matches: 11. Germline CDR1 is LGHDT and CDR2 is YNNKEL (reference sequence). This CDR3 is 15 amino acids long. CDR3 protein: CASSRTGGADRGYTF. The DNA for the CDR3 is TGTGCCAGCAGCCGAACAGGGGGCGCTGATCGAGGCTACACCTTC. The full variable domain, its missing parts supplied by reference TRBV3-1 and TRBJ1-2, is DTAVSQTPKYLVTQMGNDKSIKCEQNLGHDTMYWYKQDSKKFLKIMFSYNNKELIINETVPNRFSPKSPDKAHLNLHINSLELGDSAVYFCASSRTGGADRGYTFGSGTRLTVV.